These 18 T cell receptor beta chains were all obtained from the same sample, sequenced in a study of early T cells in non-severe SARS-CoV-2 infection. TCRdb reprocessed the 5' RACE reads via MiXCR and lists one record per CDR3 protein. This sample carries tens of thousands of distinct CDR3 sequences, about 9.4% of them seen once, and the ten largest clones take 5.9%. Specimen: whole blood. All receptors derive from an adult who was a healthcare worker with PCR-confirmed SARS-CoV-2 infection or an uninfected control (not recorded which).

The rearrangement links TRBV21-1 to TRBJ2-1; TRBD1, as called in the table, went unchecked against the DNA. TRBV21-1 is noted as a pseudogene. There are 14 residues in the CDR3. The CDR3 sequence is CASSKGQVYNEQFF. The CDR3 nucleotides read TGTGCCAGCAGCAAAGGACAGGTCTACAATGAGCAGTTCTTC.

This clonotype has at least ten counts. The V call is TRBV7-3, the J call TRBJ2-2, with TRBD2 matching 14 bases. This CDR3 spans 17 amino acids. CDR1 is SGHTA and CDR2 is FQGTGA in the germline V gene. Trimming at V came to 5 bases and at J to 7 bases, leaving 9 bases not matched to a gene. CDR3 nucleotide sequence: TGTGCCAGCAGCCCCCCGGGACTAGCGGGGGAGGGCGGGGAGCTGTTTTTT. Translated: CASSPPGLAGEGGELFF. The full variable domain, its missing parts supplied by reference TRBV7-3 and TRBJ2-2, is GAGVSQTPSNKVTEKGKYVELRCDPISGHTALYWYRQSLGQGPEFLIYFQGTGAADDSGLPNDRFFAVRPEGSVSTLKIQRTERGDSAVYLCASSPPGLAGEGGELFFGEGSRLTVL.

The genes are TRBV11-2 and TRBJ2-1; TRBD2 aligns across 14 bases. V trimming: 5 bases; J trimming: 4 bases; junction bases outside the gene matches: 4. Looked up from germline, CDR1 is SGHAT and CDR2 is FQNNGV. This CDR3 contains 16 residues. CDR3 loop: CASSQGTSGSYNEQFF. The CDR3 region has the DNA TGTGCCAGCAGCCAAGGGACTAGCGGGAGTTACAATGAGCAGTTCTTC.

This clonotype has at least ten counts. The J gene is TRBJ2-2, the V gene TRBV27, with 7 bases matching TRBD1. J gave up 4 bases and V 5 bases, and 4 bases lay outside the gene matches. The CDR3 spans 14 residues. Germline values: CDR1 MNHEY, CDR2 SMNVEV (reference sequence). CDR3 bases: TGTGCCAGCAGTCAATGGGACAGCACCGGGGAGCTGTTTTTT. Its translation: CASSQWDSTGELFF.

This clonotype was seen repeatedly, ten times or more. The chain recombines TRBV7-9 with TRBJ2-3; 9 bases are shared with TRBD2. Losses at the gene ends were 2 bases for V and 4 bases for J; bases not matched to a gene: 4. CDR1 and CDR2 from the germline V gene are SEHNR and FQNEAQ (reference sequence). The CDR3 runs 15 residues. CDR3 DNA sequence: TGTGCCAGCAGCTTAATAATAGCGGGGGCAGATACGCAGTATTTT. Its protein product is CASSLIIAGADTQYF. The variable domain in full, with the rest retrieved from reference TRBV7-9 and TRBJ2-3, is DTGVSQNPRHKITKRGQNVTFRCDPISEHNRLYWYRQTLGQGPEFLTYFQNEAQLEKSRLLSDRFSAERPKGSFSTLEIQRTEQGDSAMYLCASSLIIAGADTQYFGPGTRLTVL.

The chain carries TRBV21-1 and TRBJ1-3. TRBV21-1 is a recognized pseudogene. The CDR3 contains 15 residues. The DNA of the CDR3 is TGTGCCAGCAGCAAAACCCCGTACTCTGGAAACACCATATATTTT. Protein product: CASSKTPYSGNTIYF.

This clonotype was observed many times. V usage is TRBV7-8 and J usage is TRBJ2-7; 11 bases agree with TRBD1. The CDR3 totals 12 residues. Germline V gene data show CDR1 as SGHVS and CDR2 as FQNEAQ. V gave up 8 bases and J gave up 7 bases; unmatched junction bases: 4. This CDR3 reads CASGTGGGEQYF. The CDR3 DNA reads TGTGCCAGCGGGACAGGGGGAGGTGAGCAGTACTTC.

This clonotype was found many times. The chain is built from TRBV29-1 and TRBJ2-1; 8 bases are a match to TRBD2. CDR1 and CDR2 from the germline V gene are SQVTM and ANQGSEA. This CDR3 is built from 14 residues. Trimming took 8 bases from V and 7 from J; bases not matched to a gene: 13. The CDR3 reads CSTRRAGGGNEQFF. The CDR3, as DNA: TGCAGCACACGGAGGGCGGGAGGAGGGAATGAGCAGTTCTTC.

This clonotype turned up a few times. The V and J genes are TRBV7-8 and TRBJ2-3, with TRBD2 matching over 9 bases. Looked up from germline, CDR1 is SGHVS and CDR2 is FQNEAQ. Trimming took 3 bases from V and 11 from J; bases not matched to a gene: 15. This CDR3 is 16 amino acids long. CDR3: CASSLSITSGSRGQYF. For the CDR3, the DNA is TGTGCCAGCAGCTTGTCAATTACTAGCGGGTCCCGCGGGCAGTATTTT.

This clonotype was seen ten or more times. The chain is built from TRBV7-2 and TRBJ2-3, with TRBD1 matching 11 bases. This CDR3 has 14 amino acids. Unmatched junction bases numbered 3, after V lost 4 bases and J lost 6 bases. Germline values: CDR1 SGHTA, CDR2 FQGNSA. This CDR3 reads CASSWDRGADTQYF. CDR3 sequence (DNA): TGTGCCAGCAGCTGGGACAGGGGGGCGGATACGCAGTATTTT. The whole variable domain, filled in from reference TRBV7-2 and TRBJ2-3, reads GAGVSQSPSNKVTEKGKDVELRCDPISGHTALYWYRQSLGQGLEFLIYFQGNSAPDKSGLPSDRFSAERTGGSVSTLTIQRTQQEDSAVYLCASSWDRGADTQYFGPGTRLTVL.

This clonotype has at least ten counts. J is TRBJ1-1 and V is TRBV29-1, with D unclear. V was cut by 4 bases and J by 1 base, with 4 bases left in between. Per germline, CDR1 SQVTM and CDR2 ANQGSEA. The CDR3 contains 11 residues. This chain's CDR3 is CSVGKNTEAFF. The DNA for the CDR3 is TGCAGCGTTGGCAAGAACACTGAAGCTTTCTTT.

This clonotype was observed many times. This chain joins TRBV7-9 and TRBJ1-1; D may be TRBD1 (5 bases). V lost 5 bases to trimming and J lost 0 bases, with 13 bases between them. CDR1 is SEHNR and CDR2 is FQNEAQ in the germline V gene (reference sequence). The CDR3 runs to 15 residues. The DNA of the CDR3 is TGTGCCAGCAGCCCCCCGGACACGATGAACACTGAAGCTTTCTTT. It codes for CASSPPDTMNTEAFF.

This clonotype was detected ten times or more. The CDR3 sequence: CSVVPSSGETQYF. Written as DNA, the CDR3 is TGCAGCGTTGTCCCTAGCTCGGGGGAGACCCAGTACTTC. J is TRBJ2-5 and V is TRBV29-1; perhaps TRBD2 as D (5 bases). Germline CDR1 is SQVTM and CDR2 is ANQGSEA. This CDR3 comprises 13 residues. Trimming removed 4 bases at V and 5 bases at J, with 14 bases between.

In its sample, this clonotype was seen many times. This chain uses TRBV20-1 with TRBJ2-7; TRBD2 agrees at 11 bases. Trimming cost V 6 bases and J 3 bases; bases outside gene matches: 7. The CDR3 is made up of 14 amino acids. Germline-derived CDR1 and CDR2 are DFQATT and SNEGSKA (reference sequence). The CDR3 sequence is CSAQPGTSGYEQYF. The CDR3 DNA reads TGCAGTGCCCAACCCGGGACTAGCGGCTACGAGCAGTACTTC.

This clonotype appeared a few times. The gene calls are TRBV18 and TRBJ1-3; tentatively, D is TRBD1 (5 bases). V lost 1 base to trimming and J lost 2 bases, with 6 bases between them. The CDR3 spans 14 residues. In germline, CDR1 is KGHSH, CDR2 LQKENI. The DNA for the CDR3 is TGTGCCAGCTCACCACAGGGGACTGGAAACACCATATATTTT. Translated: CASSPQGTGNTIYF.

This clonotype was seen only a few times. The chain recombines TRBV7-8 with TRBJ2-7, with 11 bases aligning to TRBD2. Germline loops: CDR1 SGHVS, CDR2 FQNEAQ. After removal of 5 bases from V and 2 bases from J, the junction contained 8 bases not matched to a gene. The CDR3 totals 16 residues. In DNA form, the CDR3 reads TGTGCCAGCAGCCCCAGCGGACTAGCGGGCGCCTACGAGCAGTACTTC. It is translated as CASSPSGLAGAYEQYF. Using reference TRBV7-8 and TRBJ2-7 for the parts outside the CDR3, the full variable domain is GAGVSQSPRYKVAKRGQDVALRCDPISGHVSLFWYQQALGQGPEFLTYFQNEAQLDKSGLPSDRFFAERPEGSVSTLKIQRTQQEDSAVYLCASSPSGLAGAYEQYFGPGTRLTVT.

This clonotype was detected a few times. J is TRBJ1-5 and V is TRBV5-1; 7 positions match TRBD1. This CDR3 region has 13 residues. With V trimmed by 4 bases and J by 7 bases, 5 bases remained unmatched. Germline V gene sequence: CDR1 SGHRS, CDR2 YFSETQ. In DNA form, the CDR3 reads TGCGCCAGCAGCAAGACAGGGCACCAGCCCCAGCATTTT. Its protein product is CASSKTGHQPQHF.

Here the CDR3 DNA reads TGCAGCGTTTCAAAAGAAGAGACCCAGTACTTC. Amino acid sequence: CSVSKEETQYF. The chain has TRBV29-1 and TRBJ2-5, with no clear D. V lost 5 bases to trimming and J lost 3 bases, with 7 bases between them. The germline CDR1 and CDR2 sequences are SQVTM and ANQGSEA. CDR3 size: 11 residues.